This T cell receptor beta chain was recovered during a study of blood T cell repertoires in COVID-19. The CDR3 loop spans 15 amino acids. V was trimmed by 3 bases and J by 2 bases, leaving 14 bases between them. Per germline, CDR1 MNHNS and CDR2 SASEGT. Repertoires were generated with immunoSEQ multiplex PCR, while TCRdb's copy carries only in-frame clones and drops some. Among almost 250,000 clones, around nine tenths were seen once, and the ten largest hold around 1.6%. The chain couples TRBV6-1 to TRBJ2-7; D is unclear. Sequencing was carried out using peripheral blood. The TCR sequence derives from a woman in her sixties or seventies who had recovered from COVID-19. The CDR3 DNA sequence: TGTGCCAGCAGTGACCTGGCCAAAAACCCCTACGAGCAGTACTTC. Translated: CASSDLAKNPYEQYF.